The 4 T cell receptor beta chains in this list originate from one sample, sequenced in a study of OX40 agonist ivuxolimab in advanced cancers. The assay was immunoSEQ multiplex PCR, and TCRdb's table has in-frame clones only and misses some. The sample records over 55,000 clones, over 80% being singletons. Specimen: CD4+ or CD8+ T cells sorted from blood, collected in a trial of the OX40 agonist ivuxolimab. Every receptor here comes from an adult with an advanced solid tumor such as melanoma, head and neck, liver or kidney cancer.

Here the CDR3 reads CASSLTRNYGYTF. Here the CDR3 DNA reads TGTGCCAGCAGCTTGACCCGAAACTATGGCTACACCTTC. The chain employs TRBV13 and TRBJ1-2; D uncertain. From germline, CDR1 is PRHDT and CDR2 FYEKMQ (reference sequence). This CDR3 has 13 amino acids. The V end was cut by 3 bases, the J end by 2 bases, with 7 bases between.

The rearrangement joins TRBV7-2 to TRBJ2-5, with a possible D match to TRBD1 (5 bases). The CDR3 has 15 amino acids. Trimming removed 1 base from V and 9 bases from J, with 18 bases in between. Germline V gene data show CDR1 as SGHTA and CDR2 as FQGNSA. The CDR3 coding sequence is TGTGCCAGCAGCTTAGGGGGCACAAGCAGTAAGGCCCAGTACTTC. This encodes CASSLGGTSSKAQYF.

The rearrangement links TRBV7-2 to TRBJ2-1; D is undetermined. Germline V gene lookup returns CDR1 SGHTA and CDR2 FQGNSA. The CDR3 sequence is 13 residues long. Trimming cost V 4 bases and J 6 bases, with 10 bases left between them. The CDR3 bases are TGTGCCAGCAGCTCCCTGGGAAGCAATGAGCAGTTCTTC. Translated, it gives CASSSLGSNEQFF.

Here the CDR3 DNA reads TGTGCCAGCAGCTCTCTCCCTAGCACAGATACGCAGTATTTT. Its protein is CASSSLPSTDTQYF. V usage is TRBV7-2 and J usage is TRBJ2-3; D is ambiguous. This CDR3 is built from 14 residues. V lost 4 bases, J lost 0 bases, and 8 bases lay in between. Germline assignment: CDR1 SGHTA and CDR2 FQGNSA.